The 28 T cell receptor beta chains below come from one sample, sequenced in a study of T and B cells in COVID-19 patients. BIOMED2 TRB-A/B primer pools were used in multiplex TRB PCR. TCRdb reanalysed the multiplex PCR reads using MiXCR and keeps one entry per CDR3 protein. The table shows 15,000 or so distinct CDR3 sequences, with around 28% occurring only once. TRB was amplified from about 260-540 ng of blood genomic DNA. Sequencing used blood. These receptors were obtained from a human donor who had recovered from COVID-19.

In its sample, this clonotype was seen a few times. V gene TRBV5-4 combines with J gene TRBJ2-7, with 12 nucleotides matching TRBD1. The CDR3 contains 15 residues. Germline V gene sequence: CDR1 SGHNT, CDR2 YYREEE (reference sequence). Trimming cost V 4 bases and J 6 bases; bases outside gene matches: 8. CDR3 nucleotide sequence: TGTGCCAGCAGCGGGGGGACAGGGGGCTCGCTCGAGCAGTACTTC. Protein sequence: CASSGGTGGSLEQYF.

This clonotype was seen many times. This chain joins TRBV29-1 and TRBJ1-2; 8 nucleotides match TRBD1. V shed 4 bases and J 5 bases; nucleotides not matched to a gene: 3. The germline V gene encodes CDR1 SQVTM and CDR2 ANQGSEA. The CDR3 consists of 12 residues. The CDR3 DNA is TGCAGCGTTGGGGACAGGAGGTATGGCTACACCTTC. This encodes CSVGDRRYGYTF.

This clonotype was recorded many times. The V and J genes are TRBV6-5 and TRBJ2-1, with D hard to call. The germline V and J ends were trimmed by 6 bases and 9 bases, with 21 bases remaining between them. This CDR3 has 15 residues. Germline CDR1 reads MNHEY; CDR2 reads SVGAGI. The DNA for the CDR3 is TGTGCCAGCAGCTCAGACCTTCCGACAATCGGTGAGCAGTTCTTC. This codes for CASSSDLPTIGEQFF.

By frequency in the sample, this clonotype is medium-sized. The chain carries TRBV29-1 and TRBJ1-1, with no clear D. Looked up from germline, CDR1 is SQVTM and CDR2 is ANQGSEA. CDR3 length: 12 amino acids. V lost 7 bases to trimming and J lost 1 base, with 10 bases between them. CDR3 DNA sequence: TGCAGCGCCTGGAGGGAGAACACTGAAGCTTTCTTT. Amino acids: CSAWRENTEAFF.

The J gene is TRBJ2-5, the V gene TRBV7-6; the D gene could be TRBD1 or TRBD2 (6 bases each). The CDR3 runs 16 residues. Trimming shortened V by 5 bases and J by 2 bases, and 18 bases separated the two germline ends. Germline assignment: CDR1 SGHVS and CDR2 FNYEAQ. As DNA, the CDR3 is TGTGCCAGCAGCGCGGGGACAAGATTGATACAAGAGACCCAGTACTTC. The encoded protein is CASSAGTRLIQETQYF.

There are many counts of this clonotype. J is TRBJ2-5 and V is TRBV18; D remains ambiguous. The length of the CDR3 is 13 residues. Trimming took 6 bases from V and 2 from J, leaving 10 bases between them. Germline V gives CDR1 KGHSH, CDR2 LQKENI. CDR3 amino acids: CASSVAEQETQYF. As DNA, the CDR3 is TGTGCCAGCTCCGTAGCCGAGCAAGAGACCCAGTACTTC. The full variable domain, in which reference TRBV18 and TRBJ2-5 provide the parts outside the CDR3, is NAGVMQNPRHLVRRRGQEARLRCSPMKGHSHVYWYRQLPEEGLKFMVYLQKENIIDESGMPKERFSAEFPKEGPSILRIQQVVRGDSAAYFCASSVAEQETQYFGPGTRLLVL.

The chain employs TRBV24-1 and TRBJ2-3, with D perhaps being TRBD1 or TRBD2 (6 bases each). The CDR3 consists of 14 residues. From germline, CDR1 is KGHDR and CDR2 SFDVKD. V was pared by 5 bases and J by 4 bases, with 12 bases between. CDR3 residues: CATSVPGEADTQYF. The CDR3 coding sequence is TGTGCCACCAGTGTTCCAGGGGAGGCAGATACGCAGTATTTT.

The chain joins TRBV24-1 to TRBJ1-5, with 8 bases that match TRBD1. This CDR3 spans 17 amino acids. The ends lost 3 bases at V and 0 bases at J; junction bases unmatched: 6. The germline V gene encodes CDR1 KGHDR and CDR2 SFDVKD. The CDR3 here is CATSDRTGRNSNQPQHF. CDR3 DNA: TGTGCCACCAGTGATAGGACAGGGAGAAATAGCAATCAGCCCCAGCATTTT.

As regards this clonotype: A much bigger clone sits one base away, suggesting this may be a read error. V is TRBV6-5 and J is TRBJ2-2; 7 nucleotides line up with TRBD1. This CDR3 is 12 amino acids long. V shed 10 bases, J shed 5 bases, and the junction held 4 bases outside the gene matches. CDR1 is MNHEY and CDR2 is SVGAGI in the germline V gene. CDR3 DNA sequence: TGTGCCACCCACAGGGGTACCGGGGAGCTGTTTTTT. It encodes CATHRGTGELFF.

The genes are TRBV5-6 and TRBJ2-4; 14 bases are a match to TRBD2. Germline trimming cut 3 bases from V and 15 bases from J; bases unmatched to any gene: 11. This CDR3 is built from 15 residues. Germline V CDR1 and CDR2: SGHDT, YYEEEE. DNA of the CDR3: TGTGCCAGCAGCTCTGGGGGGACTAGCGGGGGCCTGGGGTACTTC. It encodes CASSSGGTSGGLGYF.

V and J are TRBV6-5 and TRBJ1-5, with D unclear. The CDR3 is made up of 13 amino acids. Germline CDR1 is MNHEY and CDR2 is SVGAGI. V lost 3 bases, J lost 12 bases, and 15 bases lay in between. CDR3 region: CASSYTQGPGQHF. CDR3 nucleotide sequence: TGTGCCAGCAGTTATACCCAAGGGCCAGGCCAGCATTTT.

V is TRBV25-1 and J is TRBJ2-7; the D gene could be TRBD1 or TRBD2 (5 bases each). V was clipped by 4 bases and J by 3 bases, with 7 bases between them. The CDR3 has 12 amino acids. Germline V gene sequence: CDR1 MGHDK, CDR2 SYGVNS. CDR3 nucleotides: TGTGCCAGCAGTGGGGGGATCTACGAGCAGTACTTC. Its translation: CASSGGIYEQYF.

This clonotype has a handful of counts. V and J are TRBV6-1 and TRBJ1-5; D might be TRBD1 (5 bases). Looked up from germline, CDR1 is MNHNS and CDR2 is SASEGT. The V and J ends lost 6 bases and 1 base respectively, with 13 bases between them. The CDR3 has 15 residues. In DNA form, the CDR3 reads TGTGCCAGCAGGGTCCCCGGGGGGAGCAATCAGCCCCAGCATTTT. Its translation is CASRVPGGSNQPQHF.

The chain has TRBV6-4 and TRBJ2-3; TRBD2 agrees at 13 bases. CDR1 and CDR2 (germline): MRHNA, SNTAGT. J lost 6 bases, V lost 8 bases, and 8 bases had no gene match. This CDR3 comprises 15 residues. The chain's CDR3 is CASRSTSGGPDTQYF. In nucleotides, the CDR3 is TGTGCCAGCCGATCGACTAGCGGGGGGCCGGATACGCAGTATTTT.

V gene TRBV27 combines with J gene TRBJ2-7; D could derive from TRBD1 or TRBD2 (5 bases each). Germline assignment: CDR1 MNHEY and CDR2 SMNVEV (reference sequence). Trimming removed 6 bases from V and 2 bases from J, with 14 bases in between. The CDR3 contains 14 residues. The CDR3 DNA sequence: TGTGCCAGCAGAACATGGGACGGAACCTACGAGCAGTACTTC. It is translated as CASRTWDGTYEQYF.

V is TRBV7-9 and J is TRBJ1-2; possible D gene TRBD1, 5 bases. Germline V gives CDR1 SEHNR, CDR2 FQNEAQ (reference sequence). The CDR3 extends over 12 amino acids. V lost 6 bases to trimming and J lost 2 bases, with 7 bases between them. The CDR3 is CASRGRNYGYTF. The CDR3 nucleotides read TGTGCCAGCAGGGGACGGAACTATGGCTACACCTTC. Looking up the rest from reference TRBV7-9 and TRBJ1-2 gives the full variable domain: DTGVSQNPRHKITKRGQNVTFRCDPISEHNRLYWYRQTLGQGPEFLTYFQNEAQLEKSRLLSDRFSAERPKGSFSTLEIQRTEQGDSAMYLCASRGRNYGYTFGSGTRLTVV.

This clonotype showed up just a few times. This sequence joins TRBV7-9 and TRBJ2-1, with TRBD1 identical over 9 bases. The V gene end was trimmed by 6 bases and the J gene end by 8 bases; junction bases not matched to a gene: 14. Germline CDR1 and CDR2: SEHNR and FQNEAQ (reference sequence). The CDR3 totals 16 residues. CDR3 protein: CASSYFSGQGTDEQFF. For the CDR3, the DNA is TGTGCCAGCAGTTATTTTTCGGGACAGGGTACCGATGAGCAGTTCTTC.

The table lists this clonotype with a few counts. V usage is TRBV27 and J usage is TRBJ1-2, with D maybe TRBD1 (5 bases). V dropped 3 bases and J dropped 4 bases, with 12 bases sitting between them. Germline-derived CDR1 and CDR2 are MNHEY and SMNVEV (reference sequence). This CDR3 is 14 amino acids long. In DNA form, the CDR3 reads TGTGCCAGCAGTTTCACGGCCGGGGGCTATGGCTACACCTTC. It is translated as CASSFTAGGYGYTF.

This clonotype is medium-sized within its sample. This rearrangement joins TRBV12-3 or TRBV12-4 to TRBJ2-5; no firm D call. CDR3 length: 14 residues. With 7 bases removed from V and 1 base from J, the gap between germline ends came to 13 bases. CDR3 sequence reads: CASTKRASQETQYF. CDR3 in DNA: TGTGCCAGCACTAAACGGGCATCCCAAGAGACCCAGTACTTC.

This clonotype was counted only a few times. The V gene is TRBV5-4, the J gene TRBJ2-3, with D unresolved. V lost 2 bases, J lost 3 bases, and 7 bases lay in between. CDR3 length: 13 amino acids. In germline, CDR1 is SGHNT, CDR2 YYREEE (reference sequence). The CDR3 bases are TGTGCCAGCAGCTTTTGGGGAACAGATACGCAGTATTTT. Amino acid sequence: CASSFWGTDTQYF.

This clonotype came up many times. This chain joins TRBV19 and TRBJ1-3, with D unresolved. The V and J ends lost 6 bases and 0 bases respectively, with 9 bases between them. The CDR3 contains 14 residues. Germline CDR1 reads LNHDA; CDR2 reads SQIVND (reference sequence). CDR3 sequence: CASRSTVSGNTIYF. The CDR3 DNA reads TGTGCCAGTAGGTCGACTGTCTCTGGAAACACCATATATTTT.

This chain uses TRBV5-5 with TRBJ1-2; no clear D. The V gene lost 2 bases and the J gene lost 1 base, with 12 bases spanning the gap. The CDR3 is made up of 15 amino acids. The V gene's germline CDR1 is SGHKS and CDR2 YYEKEE (reference sequence). The CDR3 bases are TGTGCCAGCAGCTTCGACGTCGCAGTTAACTATGGCTACACCTTC. This translates into CASSFDVAVNYGYTF.

The table lists this clonotype with many counts. The chain links TRBV6-5 to TRBJ1-1; no clear D gene. The CDR3 sequence is 15 residues long. CDR1 and CDR2 (germline): MNHEY, SVGAGI. Trimming left V 6 bases short and J 0 bases short, with 14 bases between. DNA of the CDR3: TGTGCCAGCAGACGCGCCCGGGAAGTGAACACTGAAGCTTTCTTT. It translates to CASRRAREVNTEAFF.

The chain couples TRBV14 to TRBJ2-1; no clear D. With 1 base removed from V and 9 bases from J, the gap between germline ends came to 16 bases. Germline V gene lookup returns CDR1 SGHDN and CDR2 FVKESK. The CDR3 runs to 15 residues. As DNA, the CDR3 is TGTGCCAGCAGCCAAGGGGCGATAACCCTAACTGAGCAGTTCTTC. It translates to CASSQGAITLTEQFF.

Only a few counts were recorded for this clonotype. The gene calls are TRBV27 and TRBJ2-5, with D perhaps matching TRBD2 (5 bases). Deletions cut 11 bases from V and 5 bases from J, with 18 bases between. Germline CDR1 is MNHEY and CDR2 is SMNVEV (reference sequence). CDR3 length: 13 amino acids. The DNA for the CDR3 is TGTGCCGCCCGGTCGGGGTCCTCGGAGACCCAGTACTTC. Amino acid sequence: CAARSGSSETQYF.

In its sample, this clonotype was seen a few times. This chain joins TRBV30 and TRBJ1-1; TRBD1 matches at 7 bases. Germline V CDR1 and CDR2: GTSNPN, SVGIG (reference sequence). The ends lost 7 bases at V and 5 bases at J; junction bases unmatched: 13. The CDR3 loop spans 14 amino acids. CDR3 DNA sequence: TGTGCCTCCTCTAACAGGGGAGGGGGTACTGAAGCTTTCTTT. The encoded protein is CASSNRGGGTEAFF.

This clonotype is medium-sized in the sample. The gene calls are TRBV18 and TRBJ2-1, with D unresolved. Between the trimmed V and J ends, which lost 0 bases and 0 bases, there was a span of 6 bases. This CDR3 region has 15 residues. In germline, CDR1 is KGHSH, CDR2 LQKENI. The CDR3 DNA follows: TGTGCCAGCTCACCACCCAGAGACTCCTACAATGAGCAGTTCTTC. This gives the protein CASSPPRDSYNEQFF.

The gene calls are TRBV20-1 and TRBJ1-1; 9 nucleotides agree with TRBD1. This CDR3 contains 15 residues. The trim removed 6 bases at V and 5 bases at J, leaving 13 bases unmatched. Germline CDR1 is DFQATT and CDR2 is SNEGSKA (reference sequence). The CDR3 DNA is TGCAGTGCCGTCAGTGCGGACAGGGGCGGAACTGAAGCTTTCTTT. This gives the protein CSAVSADRGGTEAFF.